Sequencing of this T cell receptor beta chain was carried out in a study of PD-1 blockade in mismatch repair-deficient tumors (dated by TCRdb to about 2017). Study-wide context: The trial enrolled fewer than 90 consecutive patients with about a dozen mismatch repair-deficient cancer types between 2013 and September 2016, all previously treated and progressing. Deep sequencing of TCR CDR3 regions was used to track tumor-associated T cell clones in peripheral blood of patients responding to PD-1 blockade. What the work shows at the level of the full study, not this receptor alone: After pembrolizumab, tumor-resident clones, which were often undetectable in blood before treatment, expanded rapidly and then contracted, generally ahead of radiologic responses.

For each enrolled patient, mismatch repair deficiency was established using either polymerase chain reaction or immunohistochemistry. TCR sequencing was performed for a few patients who responded to pembrolizumab therapy. In the phase II trial, pembrolizumab PD-1 blockade was tested prospectively in advanced mismatch repair-deficient cancers, no matter which tissue of origin the cancers came from. Peripheral blood T cell samples were gathered serially, both before PD-1 blockade started and at multiple time points afterward. Blood sampling times were reported as weeks after the first pembrolizumab dose. Receptor amplification or capture employed the immunoSEQ multiplex PCR assay. This immuneACCESS table, as held by TCRdb, lists in-frame sequences with V and J called but not all clones. Of the missing ones, under half trace to an unresolved V gene in checked studies; the others have no known cause. This sample is represented by around 130,000 clones; about nine tenths of them were singletons. The ten largest account for 12% of the sample.

Regarding this clone: Its antigen is still unknown. No quality values exist for individual bases; no much larger clone is one base distant.

The germline V gene specifies SQVTM as CDR1 and ANQGSEA as CDR2. Unmatched junction bases come to 8, with V trimmed by 6 bases and J by 5 bases. The CDR3 runs 15 residues from the cysteine to the phenylalanine. This entry keeps only the CDR3 DNA: 45 bases, framed from base 1. This TCR derives from an adult with mismatch repair-deficient cancer. The chain uses TRBV29-1 and TRBJ2-1; TRBD2 fits 12 bases in the junction. The sequencing used peripheral blood, collected approximately 72 weeks after starting pembrolizumab. The CDR3 protein sequence reads: CSVSTSGSANNEQFF. The sequenced DNA: TGCAGCGTATCGACTAGCGGGAGCGCCAACAATGAGCAGTTCTTC.